The clone carrying this TCR beta chain was found a few times. What it recognizes is unknown. Trimming cost V 4 bases and J 2 bases, with 9 bases left between them. The germline CDR1 and CDR2 sequences are DFQATT and SNEGSKA (reference sequence). This CDR3 region has 13 residues. The data stem from a study of identical twins. General study results and limits: Zero-insertion analyses might be partly confounded by invariant T cells like MAIT and iNKT. Cross-sectional statistics, not tracking of the same donors, supported the conclusions. The degree of excess twin sharing was weaker in beta out-of-frame sequences.

TCRdb re-called the 5' RACE reads through MiXCR, storing one row per CDR3 protein. The data show hundreds of thousands of distinct CDR3 sequences, with 8% to 9% seen just once and less than 2.5% held by the top ten. The same specimen was also included in a second study, on yellow fever vaccine responses in identical twins. From that second work: Twins' vaccine T cell responses were reported to seem partly convergent and partly personalized.

The TCR originated in a woman between 18 and 30 years old in good health. The rearrangement joins TRBV20-1 to TRBJ1-5; D is uncertain. Sequencing was done on a sample of memory (CD45RO+) T cells sorted from blood. Here the CDR3 reads CSAKEGGNQPQHF. CDR3 DNA: TGCAGTGCTAAAGAAGGCGGCAATCAGCCCCAGCATTTT.